These T cell receptor beta chains were read from a single sample in a study of beta chain features in type 1 diabetes. Clones were read by immunoSEQ multiplex PCR, and TCRdb kept only the in-frame ones, dropping some. The sample has roughly 290,000 clones, 8% seen once. Material: central memory CD4+ T cells from blood. Receptors originate from a young woman in good health. Each CDR3 is given without its conserved first and last residue.

AWSNGGMNTEAF	TRBJ1-1	TRBV30
ASSPNPFKTPQETQY	TRBJ2-5	TRBV7-9
ASMALAGGGETQY	TRBJ2-5	TRBV5-1
SVDSARGQETQY	TRBJ2-5	TRBV29-1
ASSVATGRANSPLH	TRBJ1-6	TRBV2
SVAPSGRTGELF	TRBJ2-2	TRBV29-1
ASAAVQGMSSGANVLT	TRBJ2-6	TRBV14
SALGGDYEQY	TRBJ2-7	TRBV29-1
ASSLQGKIGSPLH	TRBJ1-6	TRBV27
ASSVGTGMGTEAF	TRBJ1-1	TRBV9
ASSRPGQQNTGELF	TRBJ2-2	TRBV4-1
ASRASYEQY	TRBJ2-7	TRBV27
ASSRTVNTEAF	TRBJ1-1	TRBV14
ASSHLPGQGDYGYT	TRBJ1-2	TRBV4-3
ASNSWTGVAKNIQY	TRBJ2-4	TRBV5-6
AISDSRPSYNEQF	TRBJ2-1	TRBV10-3
ASSGRQGLAVTDTQY	TRBJ2-3	TRBV11-2
ASSPQQGYRETQY	TRBJ2-5	TRBV7-9
ASSPGLVSNQPQH	TRBJ1-5	TRBV5-1
ASGADGNTDTQY	TRBJ2-3	TRBV7-6
AISESWLAGYTGELF	TRBJ2-2	TRBV6-1
SVDRGAIDTQY	TRBJ2-3	TRBV29-1
ASSPQGSSYNEQF	TRBJ2-1	TRBV7-9
ATSGQGSPPYEQY	TRBJ2-7	TRBV15
ASSPRRQDRTGNTIY	TRBJ1-3	TRBV7-9
ASSFRGRERETQY	TRBJ2-5	TRBV9
ASSTSGGELF	TRBJ2-2	TRBV28